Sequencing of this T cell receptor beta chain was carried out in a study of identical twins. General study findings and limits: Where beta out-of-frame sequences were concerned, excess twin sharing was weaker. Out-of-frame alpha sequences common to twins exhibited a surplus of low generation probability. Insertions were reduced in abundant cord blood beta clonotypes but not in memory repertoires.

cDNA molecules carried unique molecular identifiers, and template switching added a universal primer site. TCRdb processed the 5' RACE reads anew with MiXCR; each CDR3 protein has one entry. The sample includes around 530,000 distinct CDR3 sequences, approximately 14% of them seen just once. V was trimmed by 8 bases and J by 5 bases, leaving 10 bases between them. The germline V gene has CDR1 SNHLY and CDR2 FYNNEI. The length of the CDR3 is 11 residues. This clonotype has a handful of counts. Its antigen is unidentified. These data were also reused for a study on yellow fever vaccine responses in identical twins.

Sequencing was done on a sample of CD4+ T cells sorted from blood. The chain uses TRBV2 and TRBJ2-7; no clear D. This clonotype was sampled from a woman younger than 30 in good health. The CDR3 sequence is CASGRFHEQYV. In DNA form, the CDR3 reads TGTGCCAGCGGACGGTTCCACGAGCAGTACGTC.